These T cell receptor beta chains were read from a single sample in a study of radiation and T cells in renal cell carcinoma. Method: immunoSEQ multiplex PCR; TCRdb's copy keeps in-frame clones and lacks some. In the table there are approximately 49,000 clones, about 80% of which are singletons. This specimen was blood, taken from a patient whose treatment included radiotherapy and nephrectomy. The receptors come from a woman in her 70s with renal cell carcinoma. CDR3s include the opening cysteine and the closing phenylalanine or tryptophan. The D gene is left open where the match is weak. Clone size is not always given. Where it is, it says once, few, many or a class for expanded clones.

>TRBD1|.|TRBJ2-3|TRBV5-4
CASSSRGQGTDTQYF
TGTGCCAGCAGCTCCAGGGGGCAGGGCACAGATACGCAGTATTTT
>.|few|TRBJ2-3|TRBV7-9
CASSTGGLRRTDTQYF
TGTGCCAGCAGTACAGGAGGGCTACGGCGCACAGATACGCAGTATTTT
>TRBD1|.|TRBJ1-4|TRBV7-8
CASSPRTGGGEKLFF
TGTGCCAGCAGCCCCCGGACAGGGGGAGGCGAAAAACTGTTTTTT
>.|.|TRBJ2-7|TRBV28
CASSLSTYEQYF
TGTGCCAGCAGTTTATCTACCTACGAGCAGTACTTC
>.|.|TRBJ2-5|TRBV5-3
CARSLALRETQYF
TGTGCCAGAAGCTTGGCCTTGAGGGAGACCCAGTACTTC
>TRBD1|.|TRBJ1-2|TRBV18
CASSPGAGGSFNYGYTF
TGTGCCAGCTCACCAGGGGCAGGGGGCAGCTTTAACTATGGCTACACCTTC
>.|.|TRBJ1-5|TRBV5-1
CASSLAGSEGQPQHF
TGCGCCAGCAGCTTGGCAGGGAGCGAGGGCCAGCCCCAGCATTTT
>.|.|TRBJ2-6|TRBV6-1
CASSATGGANVLTF
TGTGCCAGCAGTGCTACGGGGGGGGCCAACGTCCTGACTTTC
>.|.|TRBJ1-1|TRBV19
CASSMGKGAGTEAFF
TGTGCCAGTAGTATGGGGAAAGGGGCCGGCACTGAAGCTTTCTTT
>TRBD2|.|TRBJ2-7|TRBV10-3
CAIKGGPGGDEQYF
TGTGCCATCAAGGGCGGGCCCGGGGGGGACGAGCAGTACTTC
>.|.|TRBJ1-4|TRBV6-6
CASSWADRLNEKLFF
TGTGCCAGCAGTTGGGCGGACAGACTTAATGAAAAACTGTTTTTT
>.|.|TRBJ2-7|TRBV6-1
CASSESGLRAGVSYEQYF
TGTGCCAGCAGTGAAAGTGGCTTAAGGGCAGGGGTCTCCTACGAGCAGTACTTC
>.|.|TRBJ2-7|TRBV7-8
CASSPDLGHYYEQYF
TGTGCCAGCAGCCCTGACCTAGGGCATTACTACGAGCAGTACTTC
>.|.|TRBJ1-5|TRBV21-1
CASRVALLRRGNQPQHF
TGTGCCAGCAGGGTGGCACTTCTCCGGAGGGGCAATCAGCCCCAGCATTTT
>TRBD2|.|TRBJ2-5|TRBV11-2
CASSLGGVETQYF
TGTGCCAGCAGTCTTGGGGGGGTGGAGACCCAGTACTTC
>TRBD2|.|TRBJ2-7|TRBV6-5
CASSYSFSGNYEQYF
TGTGCCAGCAGTTACTCCTTCAGCGGGAACTACGAGCAGTACTTC